A single sample is the source of the 14 T cell receptor beta chains below, sequenced in a study of cytomegalovirus exposure and HLA in healthy donors. PCR was performed using 60 Vbeta and 13 Jbeta primers. TCRdb's copy holds only in-frame clones and misses some; the assay was immunoSEQ multiplex PCR. The sample lists about 200,000 clones; around 77% were seen once. Sequencing used PBMCs. The receptors originated from a woman aged 25 to 39 in good health and CMV-seronegative.

This sequence joins TRBV9 and TRBJ2-5; TRBD1 aligns across 10 bases. With 3 bases clipped from V and 5 bases from J, the junction kept 10 bases outside the gene matches. Germline V gene sequence: CDR1 SGDLS, CDR2 YYNGEE. The CDR3 sequence is 16 residues long. In DNA form, the CDR3 reads TGTGCCAGCAGCGCCAACCCGACAGGGGGCCGGGAGACCCAGTACTTC. Amino acid sequence: CASSANPTGGRETQYF.

V gene TRBV30 combines with J gene TRBJ1-4; a weak D match, TRBD1 (6 bases). The CDR3 consists of 13 residues. V was shortened by 0 bases and J by 8 bases, with 10 bases between the two germline ends. The germline V gene encodes CDR1 GTSNPN and CDR2 SVGIG (reference sequence). The CDR3 here is CAWSVSGGEKLFF. The DNA for the CDR3 is TGTGCCTGGAGTGTTTCGGGGGGCGAAAAACTGTTTTTT.

The chain joins TRBV6-5 to TRBJ2-2; 10 bases map to TRBD1. Germline V gene lookup returns CDR1 MNHEY and CDR2 SVGAGI. The CDR3 length is 16 residues. With V trimmed by 6 bases and J by 4 bases, 8 bases remained unmatched. CDR3 residues: CASSYGTGETTGELFF. Written as DNA, the CDR3 is TGTGCCAGCAGCTACGGGACAGGGGAAACCACCGGGGAGCTGTTTTTT.

This clone was recorded once. The chain has TRBV5-1 and TRBJ2-1, with TRBD1 identical over 10 bases. The CDR3 runs to 14 residues. Germline CDR1 and CDR2: SGHRS and YFSETQ. V gave up 7 bases and J gave up 4 bases; unmatched junction bases: 5. CDR3 sequence (DNA): TGCGCCAGCGGACCGGGACAGGGGTACAATGAGCAGTTCTTC. Amino acids: CASGPGQGYNEQFF. The full variable domain, rest sourced from reference TRBV5-1 and TRBJ2-1, is KAGVTQTPRYLIKTRGQQVTLSCSPISGHRSVSWYQQTPGQGLQFLFEYFSETQRNKGNFPGRFSGRQFSNSRSEMNVSTLELGDSALYLCASGPGQGYNEQFFGPGTRLTVL.

This clone has a single count. This chain connects TRBV2 to TRBJ1-1; D is undetermined. V was cut by 9 bases and J by 5 bases, with 10 bases left in between. CDR3 length: 11 residues. Germline CDR1 reads SNHLY; CDR2 reads FYNNEI. The CDR3, as DNA: TGTGCCAGGACGACTGAAACTGAAGCTTTCTTT. This gives the protein CARTTETEAFF.

With regard to this clone: Germline is not matched at one junction end, which may reflect a read error. The gene calls are TRBV15 and TRBJ1-2; D unresolved. This CDR3 comprises 14 residues. In germline, CDR1 is LNHNV, CDR2 YYDKDF (reference sequence). CDR3 loop: CATSRSGVGDGYPF. In DNA, the CDR3 is TGTGCCACCAGCAGATCCGGAGTCGGGGATGGCTACCCCTTC.

This CDR3 is CAISGQISGANVLTF. The CDR3 DNA reads TGTGCCATCAGTGGACAGATCTCTGGGGCCAACGTCCTGACTTTC. The J gene is TRBJ2-6, the V gene TRBV10-3, with D tentatively TRBD1 (5 bases). Trimming removed 4 bases at V and 0 bases at J, with 7 bases between. CDR1 and CDR2 (germline): ENHRY, SYGVKD. The length of the CDR3 is 15 residues.

V usage is TRBV28 and J usage is TRBJ1-5; 8 nucleotides line up with TRBD1. The junction had 14 bases not matched to a gene; V was cut back by 6 bases and J by 7 bases. Germline CDR1 reads MDHEN; CDR2 reads SYDVKM. The CDR3 length is 16 residues. CDR3: CASSTPDRGAIQPQHF. CDR3 DNA sequence: TGTGCCAGCAGCACCCCCGACAGGGGAGCTATCCAGCCCCAGCATTTT. Variable domain in full (rest from reference TRBV28 and TRBJ1-5): DVKVTQSSRYLVKRTGEKVFLECVQDMDHENMFWYRQDPGLGLRLIYFSYDVKMKEKGDIPEGYSVSREKKERFSLILESASTNQTSMYLCASSTPDRGAIQPQHFGDGTRLSIL.

This chain's CDR3 is CASSLAGTAFSYEQYF. The CDR3, as DNA: TGTGCCAGCAGCTTGGCCGGGACAGCTTTTTCCTACGAGCAGTACTTC. The rearrangement links TRBV5-6 to TRBJ2-7; 7 bases line up with TRBD1. Germline CDR1 reads SGHDT; CDR2 reads YYEEEE. V lost 0 bases and J lost 1; bases outside the gene matches: 7. The CDR3 spans 16 residues.

V and J are TRBV27 and TRBJ2-7, with D tentatively TRBD2 (6 bases). The CDR3 runs 14 residues. V gave up 2 bases and J gave up 3 bases, with 11 bases separating them. Germline CDR1 MNHEY, CDR2 SMNVEV (reference sequence). CDR3 nucleotides: TGTGCCAGCAGTTTACGGAGGGGAGGCTACGAGCAGTACTTC. Translating gives CASSLRRGGYEQYF.

This chain joins TRBV28 and TRBJ1-1; D is unresolved. From germline, CDR1 is MDHEN and CDR2 SYDVKM. The V gene lost 6 bases and the J gene lost 1 base, with 12 bases spanning the gap. The CDR3 has 14 amino acids. DNA for the CDR3: TGTGCCAGCAGCGACGGGGTGGCGAACACTGAAGCTTTCTTT. It translates to CASSDGVANTEAFF. The whole variable domain, remainder taken from reference TRBV28 and TRBJ1-1, is DVKVTQSSRYLVKRTGEKVFLECVQDMDHENMFWYRQDPGLGLRLIYFSYDVKMKEKGDIPEGYSVSREKKERFSLILESASTNQTSMYLCASSDGVANTEAFFGQGTRLTVV.

J is TRBJ2-1 and V is TRBV6-5, with TRBD2 identical over 9 bases. Germline-derived CDR1 and CDR2 are MNHEY and SVGAGI. The V and J ends lost 2 bases and 9 bases, in that order; junction bases with no gene match: 8. This CDR3 has 15 amino acids. The CDR3 protein is CASSYESSGIREQFF. The CDR3 coding sequence is TGTGCCAGCAGTTACGAGTCTAGCGGGATTCGTGAGCAGTTCTTC.

As concerns this clone: Relative to the germline gene, one junction end is altered; a read error may explain this. The rearrangement joins TRBV5-4 to TRBJ1-2; 9 nucleotides match TRBD1. CDR1 is SGHNT, CDR2 YYREEE, per germline (reference sequence). This CDR3 contains 13 residues. CDR3: CASSFTGGYGYPF. CDR3 DNA sequence: TGTGCCAGCAGCTTTACAGGGGGCTATGGCTACCCCTTC. Supplemented by reference TRBV5-4 and TRBJ1-2, the full variable domain reads ETGVTQSPTHLIKTRGQQVTLRCSSQSGHNTVSWYQQALGQGPQFIFQYYREEENGRGNFPPRFSGLQFPNYSSELNVNALELDDSALYLCASSFTGGYGYPFGSGTRLTVV.

This sequence joins TRBV5-1 and TRBJ2-7; 10 bases align to TRBD1. V lost 2 bases to trimming and J lost 4 bases; unmatched junction nucleotides: 6. Germline V gives CDR1 SGHRS, CDR2 YFSETQ. CDR3 size: 15 residues. CDR3 region: CASSLSGTGVYEQYF. CDR3 nucleotides: TGCGCCAGCAGCTTATCCGGGACAGGGGTGTACGAGCAGTACTTC.